These 23 T cell receptor beta chains came from one sample sequenced in a study of PD-L1 blockade in urothelial cancer. Time point described: peripheral blood 6 weeks after treatment start. Using immunoSEQ multiplex PCR, the repertoire was profiled, and TCRdb retains in-frame clones only, with some absent. The sample comprises 48,000 or so clones, approximately 80% of which are singletons, and 8.8% rests with the top ten. Source: PBMCs, taken around atezolizumab (anti-PD-L1) treatment. These receptor sequences come from a man aged 65 to 85 with urothelial cancer.

This clone has a handful of counts. The rearrangement joins TRBV19 to TRBJ2-1; 7 nucleotides align to TRBD2. The J segment lost 4 bases and the V segment lost 1 base, leaving 4 bases of the junction unmatched. CDR1 and CDR2 (germline): LNHDA, SQIVND (reference sequence). CDR3 length: 15 amino acids. The CDR3 bases are TGTGCCAGTAGTATAGCCGGGGGGACGTACAATGAGCAGTTCTTC. Translation gives CASSIAGGTYNEQFF.

This chain connects TRBV28 to TRBJ2-5; 10 positions agree with TRBD2. The CDR3 length is 15 residues. Germline-derived CDR1 and CDR2 are MDHEN and SYDVKM. The trim removed 3 bases at V and 5 bases at J, leaving 6 bases unmatched. CDR3 in DNA: TGTGCCAGCAGTTTCCAAGCGGGAGGGATGGAGACCCAGTACTTC. As protein: CASSFQAGGMETQYF.

The J gene is TRBJ2-1, the V gene TRBV19, with D tentatively TRBD2 (5 bases). This CDR3 is 15 amino acids long. The V and J ends lost 1 base and 8 bases respectively, with 15 bases between them. Germline CDR1 and CDR2: LNHDA and SQIVND (reference sequence). The CDR3 spells CASSIGGGPFDEQFF. The DNA of the CDR3 is TGTGCCAGTAGTATAGGAGGCGGGCCCTTCGATGAGCAGTTCTTC.

The genes are TRBV5-4 and TRBJ2-3; D unclear. Trimming pared 0 bases from V and 2 bases from J, leaving 13 bases between. This CDR3 is built from 16 residues. Germline V gives CDR1 SGHNT, CDR2 YYREEE (reference sequence). CDR3 nucleotide sequence: TGTGCCAGCAGCTTGGATTTGGCGGAATCCACAGATACGCAGTATTTT. Its protein is CASSLDLAESTDTQYF. Looking up the rest from reference TRBV5-4 and TRBJ2-3 gives the full variable domain: ETGVTQSPTHLIKTRGQQVTLRCSSQSGHNTVSWYQQALGQGPQFIFQYYREEENGRGNFPPRFSGLQFPNYSSELNVNALELDDSALYLCASSLDLAESTDTQYFGPGTRLTVL.

This clone appeared a few times. This chain joins TRBV2 and TRBJ2-6; TRBD2 is a possible D gene (7 bases). Deletions cut 6 bases from V and 0 bases from J, with 18 bases between. The CDR3 covers 18 residues. Germline CDR1 SNHLY, CDR2 FYNNEI. Here the CDR3 reads CASRIEGGTDSGANVLTF. The CDR3 nucleotides read TGTGCCAGCAGAATAGAGGGGGGGACCGACTCTGGGGCCAACGTCCTGACTTTC.

The gene calls are TRBV6-5 and TRBJ2-4; the D gene is possibly TRBD1 (6 bases). Trimming took off 6 bases at V and 3 bases at J, with 15 bases between the two ends. The CDR3 length is 15 residues. CDR1 is MNHEY and CDR2 is SVGAGI in the germline V gene. CDR3 in amino acids: CASSLLGQSKNIQYF. CDR3 bases: TGTGCCAGCAGCCTGCTTGGACAGAGCAAAAACATTCAGTACTTC.

The chain employs TRBV28 and TRBJ1-5; 8 bases map to TRBD1. Germline CDR1 MDHEN, CDR2 SYDVKM. J was trimmed by 4 bases and V by 4 bases; bases with no gene match: 15. The CDR3 loop spans 18 amino acids. The CDR3 sequence: CASSYPTGGVDWNQPQHF. The CDR3 DNA reads as TGTGCCAGCAGTTATCCCACAGGGGGGGTGGACTGGAATCAGCCCCAGCATTTT.

V and J are TRBV19 and TRBJ2-1; TRBD1 agrees at 7 bases. The V and J ends lost 7 bases and 0 bases, in that order; junction bases with no gene match: 3. Looked up from germline, CDR1 is LNHDA and CDR2 is SQIVND (reference sequence). The CDR3 is made up of 14 amino acids. The CDR3 here is CASNGQASYNEQFF. The CDR3 DNA sequence: TGTGCCAGTAACGGACAGGCCTCCTACAATGAGCAGTTCTTC. Combining the CDR3 with reference TRBV19 and TRBJ2-1 gives the whole variable domain DGGITQSPKYLFRKEGQNVTLSCEQNLNHDAMYWYRQDPGQGLRLIYYSQIVNDFQKGDIAEGYSVSREKKESFPLTVTSAQKNPTAFYLCASNGQASYNEQFFGPGTRLTVL.

This sequence joins TRBV2 and TRBJ2-3, with 7 bases that match TRBD1. The length of the CDR3 is 14 residues. V trimming: 4 bases; J trimming: 0 bases; junction bases outside the gene matches: 1. Germline V gene sequence: CDR1 SNHLY, CDR2 FYNNEI. The CDR3 region is CASSVDRSTDTQYF. In DNA form, the CDR3 reads TGTGCCAGCAGTGTGGACAGGAGCACAGATACGCAGTATTTT.

The chain carries TRBV11-2 and TRBJ1-4, with D hard to call. CDR3 length equals 16 residues. Trimming shortened V by 0 bases and J by 2 bases, and 10 bases separated the two germline ends. CDR1 SGHAT and CDR2 FQNNGV come from the germline V gene. The CDR3 DNA reads TGTGCCAGCAGCTTAGATCTGGCCGGGACTAATGAAAAACTGTTTTTT. Translation: CASSLDLAGTNEKLFF.

This clone has just a few counts. The rearrangement joins TRBV30 to TRBJ1-1; D is undetermined. Germline-derived CDR1 and CDR2 are GTSNPN and SVGIG (reference sequence). Between the trimmed V and J ends, which lost 3 bases and 3 bases, there was a span of 14 bases. The CDR3 runs to 14 residues. CDR3: CAWSQGSLDTEAFF. The CDR3 nucleotides read TGTGCCTGGAGCCAAGGGAGTCTAGACACTGAAGCTTTCTTT.

This clone was recorded a few times. The rearrangement links TRBV11-3 to TRBJ2-3; TRBD2 matches 9 bases. The CDR3 is made up of 16 amino acids. CDR1 is SGHNT, CDR2 YENEEA, per germline. The trim removed 1 base at V and 0 bases at J, leaving 2 bases unmatched. Here the CDR3 reads CASSLGLAGSTDTQYF. The CDR3 coding sequence is TGTGCCAGCAGCTTAGGTCTAGCGGGGAGCACAGATACGCAGTATTTT.

This chain connects TRBV4-1 to TRBJ2-1; a possible D gene is TRBD1 (6 bases). Deletions cut 3 bases from V and 3 bases from J, with 12 bases between. The CDR3 totals 15 residues. CDR1 and CDR2 from the germline V gene are MGHRA and YSYEKL. CDR3 sequence reads: CASSHPNRDYNEQFF. The CDR3 DNA sequence: TGCGCCAGCAGCCATCCGAACAGGGACTACAATGAGCAGTTCTTC.

V gene TRBV19 combines with J gene TRBJ2-5; D is ambiguous. Deletions cut 1 base from V and 5 bases from J, with 8 bases between. CDR1 and CDR2 from the germline V gene are LNHDA and SQIVND (reference sequence). The CDR3 sequence is 13 residues long. CDR3 DNA: TGTGCCAGTAGTATAGGCTCCCGGGAGACCCAGTACTTC. Protein product: CASSIGSRETQYF.

Points on this clone: Other DNA sequences in the sample encode the same CDR3. The CDR3, as DNA: TGCGCCAGCAGCTTGGTGGCGGAAGAGACCCAGTACTTC. It is translated as CASSLVAEETQYF. The chain recombines TRBV5-1 with TRBJ2-5; no definite D call. Per the germline V gene, CDR1 is SGHRS and CDR2 is YFSETQ. Trimming removed 0 bases from V and 3 bases from J, with 6 bases in between. The CDR3 has 13 residues.

This clone was counted only a few times. The CDR3 bases are TGTGCCTGGAGTGTAGGGGGCGGAAGCTCCTACAATGAGCAGTTCTTC. Translated, it gives CAWSVGGGSSYNEQFF. The J gene is TRBJ2-1, the V gene TRBV30; 7 bases match TRBD1. V shed 0 bases and J 0 bases; nucleotides not matched to a gene: 5. This CDR3 comprises 16 residues. In germline, CDR1 is GTSNPN, CDR2 SVGIG (reference sequence).

This chain links TRBV28 with TRBJ2-3, with 7 bases aligning to TRBD2. This CDR3 has 17 amino acids. V dropped 2 bases and J dropped 0; count of bases not matched to a gene: 8. CDR1 is MDHEN and CDR2 is SYDVKM in the germline V gene. This chain's CDR3 is CASSLTGGTPSTDTQYF. CDR3 in DNA: TGTGCCAGCAGTTTAACGGGAGGCACCCCTAGCACAGATACGCAGTATTTT.

This chain joins TRBV19 and TRBJ1-1; D unresolved. CDR3 length: 17 amino acids. CDR1 and CDR2 from the germline V gene are LNHDA and SQIVND (reference sequence). V was cut by 3 bases and J by 1 base, with 18 bases left in between. The CDR3 spells CASSITAGFFGNTEAFF. CDR3 DNA: TGTGCCAGTAGTATTACCGCGGGTTTTTTCGGGAACACTGAAGCTTTCTTT.

This chain links TRBV11-2 with TRBJ1-1, with D perhaps matching TRBD1 (6 bases). Trimming removed 5 bases from V and 7 bases from J, with 17 bases in between. This CDR3 is built from 14 residues. CDR1 and CDR2 from the germline V gene are SGHAT and FQNNGV. The CDR3 nucleotides read TGTGCCAGCAGCCGGCCTGGCAGGGGTTATGAAGCTTTCTTT. It yields the protein CASSRPGRGYEAFF.

In its sample, this clone was seen once. V is TRBV19 and J is TRBJ2-3; possibly TRBD1 for D (6 bases). Trimming stripped 8 bases from V and 0 bases from J, with 9 bases between. Germline loops: CDR1 LNHDA, CDR2 SQIVND (reference sequence). CDR3 length equals 13 residues. The CDR3 reads CASSDRSTDTQYF. CDR3 nucleotide sequence: TGTGCCAGTTCAGACAGGAGCACAGATACGCAGTATTTT.

The V and J genes are TRBV4-2 and TRBJ1-1; no firm D call. With 0 bases removed from V and 2 bases from J, the gap between germline ends came to 7 bases. The germline gives CDR1 LGHNA, CDR2 YNFKEQ. The CDR3 spans 14 residues. The CDR3 DNA follows: TGTGCCAGCAGCCAAGATGAGGGAAACACTGAAGCTTTCTTT. Protein: CASSQDEGNTEAFF.

The chain employs TRBV5-5 and TRBJ2-5, with D perhaps TRBD1 (6 bases). CDR1 and CDR2 from the germline V gene are SGHKS and YYEKEE (reference sequence). The germline V and J ends were trimmed by 4 bases and 0 bases, with 13 bases remaining between them. There are 15 residues in the CDR3. CDR3 protein: CASSQAYRDQETQYF. The CDR3 nucleotides read TGTGCCAGCAGCCAGGCCTACAGGGACCAAGAGACCCAGTACTTC.

This clone occurred once. V usage is TRBV5-1 and J usage is TRBJ1-3; TRBD1 might be the D (5 bases). V shed 6 bases and J shed 0 bases, with 16 bases lying between them. The CDR3 totals 16 residues. In germline, CDR1 is SGHRS, CDR2 YFSETQ. The CDR3 region is CASTPRGQVSGNTIYF. CDR3 sequence (DNA): TGCGCCAGCACCCCCCGCGGACAAGTCTCTGGAAACACCATATATTTT. The variable domain in full, with the rest retrieved from reference TRBV5-1 and TRBJ1-3, is KAGVTQTPRYLIKTRGQQVTLSCSPISGHRSVSWYQQTPGQGLQFLFEYFSETQRNKGNFPGRFSGRQFSNSRSEMNVSTLELGDSALYLCASTPRGQVSGNTIYFGEGSWLTVV.